This TCR beta chain was sequenced in a study of cytomegalovirus exposure and HLA in healthy donors. V was pared by 0 bases and J by 3 bases, with 7 bases of the junction left unmatched. Per germline, CDR1 SGHRS and CDR2 YFSETQ. The CDR3 runs 17 residues. In the PCR, 60 Vbeta and 13 Jbeta primers were used. Sequenced by immunoSEQ multiplex PCR; TCRdb stores in-frame clones only, minus some. The top ten clones hold roughly 4.5% of a sample with 100,000 or so clones, 60% to 85% of them seen once. V and J are TRBV5-1 and TRBJ2-7; 12 nucleotides line up with TRBD1. The receptor comes from a woman aged 40 to 50 in good health and CMV-seropositive. Sequenced material: PBMCs. CDR3 coding DNA: TGCGCCAGCAGCTTGGCCACCGGGACAGGGGGCTTCTACGAGCAGTACTTC. It yields the protein CASSLATGTGGFYEQYF.